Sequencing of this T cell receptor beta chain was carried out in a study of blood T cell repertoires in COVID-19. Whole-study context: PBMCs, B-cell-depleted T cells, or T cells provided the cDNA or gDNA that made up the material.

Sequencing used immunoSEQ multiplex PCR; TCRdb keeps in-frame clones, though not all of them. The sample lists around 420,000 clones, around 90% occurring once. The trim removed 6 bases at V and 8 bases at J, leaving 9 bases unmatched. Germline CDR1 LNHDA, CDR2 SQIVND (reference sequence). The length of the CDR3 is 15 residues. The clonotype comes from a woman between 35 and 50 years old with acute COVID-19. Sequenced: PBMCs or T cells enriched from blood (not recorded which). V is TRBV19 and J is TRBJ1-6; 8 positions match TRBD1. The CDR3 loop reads CASRDRVGGDSPLHF. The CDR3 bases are TGTGCCAGTAGGGACAGGGTTGGTGGAGATTCACCCCTCCACTTT.